This T cell receptor beta chain was retrieved from a study of T cell repertoires in cytomegalovirus infection (dated by TCRdb to about 2019). Notes on the research overall: Recently identified HLA-C-restricted CMV epitopes, whose presentation resists viral immunomodulation, were targeted by peptide stimulations together with well-studied HLA-B-restricted epitopes. Donor HLA type was relevant to the analysis, because carriage of CMV infection together with the matching HLA type was indicated by public TCR beta signatures.

Beyond this particular receptor, the publication reports: The ex vivo response was dominated by HLA-C-restricted CMV-specific TCR beta clonotypes, which also provided the single most frequent clonotype in two of eight donors. In both this cohort and an independent cohort of several hundred donors, the cumulative frequency of public TCR beta family members distinguished carriers of CMV infection plus the relevant HLA type.

According to the study, the label for this sample's treatment or condition signals: in vitro stimulation with specific CMV peptide epitopes to enrich CMV-specific T cells. The sequencing machine was an Illumina HiSeq 1500. The public reads were reprocessed in TCRdb via fastp at Q25 and MiXCR, keeping in-frame beta chains. Identical CDR3 protein sequences are pooled into one entry, listed with their most common genes and DNA. The sample profile shows about 570,000 distinct CDR3 sequences; about 40% of them were found once. About 46% of the sample is in the top ten clones. This clonotype has a handful of counts. Which antigen it targets is not known. No much larger clone exists at a distance of one base, and base qualities are not known. From a lookup of the germline V gene (reference sequence), CDR1 and CDR2 are MNHEY and SMNVEV. Reading from cysteine to phenylalanine, the CDR3 counts 18 amino acids. Of all the DNA, just the CDR3 is kept, 54 bases in frame from base 1. At the junction V is shortened by 3 bases and J by 2 bases; bases outside the gene matches: 5.

The chain is made from TRBV27 and TRBJ2-3, with 16 central nucleotides matching TRBD2. This sequence originates from a human donor in good health (CMV status not recorded). Some clones in this sample may be carry-over from other donors' samples. The sample in question was cultured PBMCs, obtained from culture after CMV antigen stimulation. The CDR3 corresponds to CASSLGLAGGPVTDTQYF. The sequenced DNA: TGTGCCAGCAGTTTGGGACTAGCGGGGGGGCCGGTCACAGATACGCAGTATTTT.